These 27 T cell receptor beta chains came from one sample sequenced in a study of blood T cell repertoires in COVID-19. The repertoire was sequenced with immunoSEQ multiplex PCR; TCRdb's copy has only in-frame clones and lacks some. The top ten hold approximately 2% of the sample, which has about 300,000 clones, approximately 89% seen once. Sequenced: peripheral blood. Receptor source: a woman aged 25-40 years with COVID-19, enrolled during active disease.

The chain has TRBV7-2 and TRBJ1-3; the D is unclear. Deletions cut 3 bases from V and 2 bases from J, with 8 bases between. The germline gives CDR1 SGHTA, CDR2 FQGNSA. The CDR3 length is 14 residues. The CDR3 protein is CASSLRRTGNTIYF. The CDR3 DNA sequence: TGTGCCAGCAGCTTGCGTCGAACTGGAAACACCATATATTTT.

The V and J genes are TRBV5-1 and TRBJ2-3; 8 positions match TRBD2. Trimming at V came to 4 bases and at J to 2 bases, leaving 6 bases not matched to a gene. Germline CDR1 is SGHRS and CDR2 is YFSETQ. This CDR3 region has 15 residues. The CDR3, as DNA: TGCGCCAGCAGCACAGCGGGGGCCATCACAGATACGCAGTATTTT. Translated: CASSTAGAITDTQYF. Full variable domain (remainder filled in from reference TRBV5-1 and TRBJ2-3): KAGVTQTPRYLIKTRGQQVTLSCSPISGHRSVSWYQQTPGQGLQFLFEYFSETQRNKGNFPGRFSGRQFSNSRSEMNVSTLELGDSALYLCASSTAGAITDTQYFGPGTRLTVL.

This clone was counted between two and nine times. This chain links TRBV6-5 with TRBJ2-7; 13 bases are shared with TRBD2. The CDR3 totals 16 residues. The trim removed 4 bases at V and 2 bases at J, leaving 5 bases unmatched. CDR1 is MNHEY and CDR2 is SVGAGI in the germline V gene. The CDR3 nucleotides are TGTGCCAGCAGTTTGGGACTAGCGGGGAATACCTACGAGCAGTACTTC. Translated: CASSLGLAGNTYEQYF.

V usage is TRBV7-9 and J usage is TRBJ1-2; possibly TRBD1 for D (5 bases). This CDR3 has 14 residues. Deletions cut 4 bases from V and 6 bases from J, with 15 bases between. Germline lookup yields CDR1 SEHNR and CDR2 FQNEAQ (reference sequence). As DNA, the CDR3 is TGTGCCAGCAGCTCGTCAGGGCGGGGGGATGGCTACACCTTC. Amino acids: CASSSSGRGDGYTF. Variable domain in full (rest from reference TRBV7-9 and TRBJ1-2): DTGVSQNPRHKITKRGQNVTFRCDPISEHNRLYWYRQTLGQGPEFLTYFQNEAQLEKSRLLSDRFSAERPKGSFSTLEIQRTEQGDSAMYLCASSSSGRGDGYTFGSGTRLTVV.

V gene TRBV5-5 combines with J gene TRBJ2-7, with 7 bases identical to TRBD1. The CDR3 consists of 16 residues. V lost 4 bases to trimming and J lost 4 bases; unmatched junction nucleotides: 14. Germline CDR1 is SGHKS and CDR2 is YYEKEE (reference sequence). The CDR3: CASSPHVTTGAYEQYF. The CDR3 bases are TGTGCCAGCAGCCCGCACGTAACTACAGGGGCATACGAGCAGTACTTC. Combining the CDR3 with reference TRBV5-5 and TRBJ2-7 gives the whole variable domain DAGVTQSPTHLIKTRGQQVTLRCSPISGHKSVSWYQQVLGQGPQFIFQYYEKEERGRGNFPDRFSARQFPNYSSELNVNALLLGDSALYLCASSPHVTTGAYEQYFGPGTRLTVT.

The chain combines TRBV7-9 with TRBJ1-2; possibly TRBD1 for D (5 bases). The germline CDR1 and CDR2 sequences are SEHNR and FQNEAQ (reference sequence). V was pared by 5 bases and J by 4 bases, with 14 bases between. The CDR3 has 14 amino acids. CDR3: CASSLPTVIYGYTF. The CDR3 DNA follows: TGTGCCAGCAGCCTCCCGACAGTTATCTATGGCTACACCTTC.

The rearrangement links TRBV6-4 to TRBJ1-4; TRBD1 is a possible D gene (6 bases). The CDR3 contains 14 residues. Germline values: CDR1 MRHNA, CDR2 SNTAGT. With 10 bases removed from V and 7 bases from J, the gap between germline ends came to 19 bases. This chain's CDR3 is CAIPRWGRFEKLFF. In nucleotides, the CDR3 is TGTGCCATCCCCAGGTGGGGGCGATTTGAAAAACTGTTTTTT.

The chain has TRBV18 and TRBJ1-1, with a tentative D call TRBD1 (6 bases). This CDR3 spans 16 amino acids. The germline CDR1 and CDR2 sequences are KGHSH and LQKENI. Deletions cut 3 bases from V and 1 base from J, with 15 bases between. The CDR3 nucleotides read TGTGCCAGCTCACCCCCGGGGACAACTAGGAACACTGAAGCTTTCTTT. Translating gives CASSPPGTTRNTEAFF.

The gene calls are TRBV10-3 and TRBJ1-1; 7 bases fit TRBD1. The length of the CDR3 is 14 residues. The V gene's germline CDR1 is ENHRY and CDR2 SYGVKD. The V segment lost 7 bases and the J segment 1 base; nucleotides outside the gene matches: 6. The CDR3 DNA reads TGTGCCATCAAAGACAGGGAGTGGAACACTGAAGCTTTCTTT. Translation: CAIKDREWNTEAFF.

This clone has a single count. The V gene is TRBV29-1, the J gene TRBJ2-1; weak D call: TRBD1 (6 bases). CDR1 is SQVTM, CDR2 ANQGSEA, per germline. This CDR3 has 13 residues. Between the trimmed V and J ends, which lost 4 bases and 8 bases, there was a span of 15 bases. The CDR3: CSVVADSDDEQFF. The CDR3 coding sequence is TGCAGCGTTGTTGCGGACAGTGACGATGAGCAGTTCTTC.

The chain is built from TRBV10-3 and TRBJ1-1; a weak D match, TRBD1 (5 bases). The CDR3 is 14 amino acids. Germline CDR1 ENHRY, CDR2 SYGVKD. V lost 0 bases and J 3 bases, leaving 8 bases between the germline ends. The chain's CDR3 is CAISESQGYTEAFF. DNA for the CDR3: TGTGCCATCAGTGAGTCCCAGGGTTACACTGAAGCTTTCTTT.

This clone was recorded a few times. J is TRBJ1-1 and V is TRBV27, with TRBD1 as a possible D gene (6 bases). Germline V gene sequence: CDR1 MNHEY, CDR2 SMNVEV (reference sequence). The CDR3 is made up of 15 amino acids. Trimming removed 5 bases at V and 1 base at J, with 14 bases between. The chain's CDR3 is CASSPLKTGNTEAFF. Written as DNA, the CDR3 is TGTGCCAGCAGTCCGCTCAAGACAGGGAACACTGAAGCTTTCTTT.

CDR3 region: CASSEWGLGTGLNTEAFF. Here the CDR3 DNA reads TGTGCCAGCAGTGAATGGGGGTTGGGGACAGGGCTGAACACTGAAGCTTTCTTT. This chain connects TRBV6-1 to TRBJ1-1, with 9 bases fitting TRBD1. The germline V gene has CDR1 MNHNS and CDR2 SASEGT. V was pared by 2 bases and J by 0 bases, with 10 bases of the junction left unmatched. The CDR3 has 18 amino acids.

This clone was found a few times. The CDR3 region has the DNA TGTGCCAGCAGGTTACCTCCGGGAGGGCCCCAGCATTTT. Protein sequence: CASRLPPGGPQHF. The V and J genes are TRBV6-5 and TRBJ1-5; D is unresolved. The ends were cut back, 6 bases at V and 9 bases at J, with 15 bases in the middle. The CDR3 is 13 residues long. Germline CDR1 is MNHEY and CDR2 is SVGAGI.

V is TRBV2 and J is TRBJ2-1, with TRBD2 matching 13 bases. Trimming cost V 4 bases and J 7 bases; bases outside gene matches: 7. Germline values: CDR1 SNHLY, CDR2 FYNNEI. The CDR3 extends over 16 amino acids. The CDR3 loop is CASSAQLAGGRNEQFF. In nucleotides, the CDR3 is TGTGCCAGCAGTGCCCAACTAGCGGGGGGGCGAAATGAGCAGTTCTTC. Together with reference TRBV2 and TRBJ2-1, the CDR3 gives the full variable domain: EPEVTQTPSHQVTQMGQEVILRCVPISNHLYFYWYRQILGQKVEFLVSFYNNEISEKSEIFDDQFSVERPDGSNFTLKIRSTKLEDSAMYFCASSAQLAGGRNEQFFGPGTRLTVL.

The DNA of the CDR3 is TGTGCCACCTACCCTACGCCGGAGGGCTACACCTTC. Protein: CATYPTPEGYTF. The rearrangement uses TRBV24-1 and TRBJ1-2, with D uncertain. The length of the CDR3 is 12 residues. V was clipped by 9 bases and J by 8 bases, with 15 bases between them. The V gene's germline CDR1 is KGHDR and CDR2 SFDVKD.

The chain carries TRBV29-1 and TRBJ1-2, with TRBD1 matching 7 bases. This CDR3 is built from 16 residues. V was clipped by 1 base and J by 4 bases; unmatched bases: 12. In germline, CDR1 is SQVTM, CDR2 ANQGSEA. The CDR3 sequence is CSVEVLGDREPYGYTF. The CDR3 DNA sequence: TGCAGCGTTGAAGTGTTAGGAGACAGGGAGCCCTATGGCTACACCTTC.

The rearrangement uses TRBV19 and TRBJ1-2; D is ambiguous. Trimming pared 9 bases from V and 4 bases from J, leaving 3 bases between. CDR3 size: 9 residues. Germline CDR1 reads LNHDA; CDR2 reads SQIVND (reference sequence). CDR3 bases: TGTGCCAGCTCCTATGGCTACACCTTC. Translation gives CASSYGYTF.

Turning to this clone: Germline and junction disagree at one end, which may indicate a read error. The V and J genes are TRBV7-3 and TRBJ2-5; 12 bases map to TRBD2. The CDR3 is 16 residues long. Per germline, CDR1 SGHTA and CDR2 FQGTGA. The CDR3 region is CASSLTPLAGGTTQYF. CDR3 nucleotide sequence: TGTGCCAGCAGCCTAACCCCACTAGCGGGGGGCACAACCCAGTACTTC.

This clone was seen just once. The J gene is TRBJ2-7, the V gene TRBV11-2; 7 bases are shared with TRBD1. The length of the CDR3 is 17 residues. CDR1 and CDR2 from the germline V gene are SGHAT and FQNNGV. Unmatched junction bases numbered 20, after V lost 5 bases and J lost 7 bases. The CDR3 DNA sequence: TGTGCCAGCAGCCCCGGTAGGGGGCGCGATTCTTCTGGAGAGCAGTACGTC. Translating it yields CASSPGRGRDSSGEQYV.

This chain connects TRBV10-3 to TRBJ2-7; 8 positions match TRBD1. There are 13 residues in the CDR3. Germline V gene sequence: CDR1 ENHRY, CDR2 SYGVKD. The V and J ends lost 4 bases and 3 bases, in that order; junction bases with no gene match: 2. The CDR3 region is CAISAGTGYEQYV. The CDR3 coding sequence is TGTGCCATCAGTGCCGGGACAGGCTACGAGCAGTACGTC.

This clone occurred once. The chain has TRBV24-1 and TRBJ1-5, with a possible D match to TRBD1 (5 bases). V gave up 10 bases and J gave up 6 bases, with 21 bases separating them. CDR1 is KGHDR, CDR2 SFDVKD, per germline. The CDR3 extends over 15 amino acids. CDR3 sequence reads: CATSDPRALGQPQHF. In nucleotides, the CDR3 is TGTGCCACTTCGGATCCCAGGGCCCTGGGTCAGCCCCAGCATTTT.

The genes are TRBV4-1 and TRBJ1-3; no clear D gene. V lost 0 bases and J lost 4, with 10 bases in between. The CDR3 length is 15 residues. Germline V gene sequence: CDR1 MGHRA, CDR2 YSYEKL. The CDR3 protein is CASSQDGLAGNTIYF. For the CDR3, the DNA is TGCGCCAGCAGCCAAGATGGCTTGGCCGGAAACACCATATATTTT.

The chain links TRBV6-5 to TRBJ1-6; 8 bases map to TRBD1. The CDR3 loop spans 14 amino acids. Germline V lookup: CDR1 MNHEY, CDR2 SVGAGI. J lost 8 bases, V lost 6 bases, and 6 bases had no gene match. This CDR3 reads CASSLDRGDSPLHF. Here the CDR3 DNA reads TGTGCCAGCAGCCTCGACAGGGGAGATTCACCCCTCCACTTT.

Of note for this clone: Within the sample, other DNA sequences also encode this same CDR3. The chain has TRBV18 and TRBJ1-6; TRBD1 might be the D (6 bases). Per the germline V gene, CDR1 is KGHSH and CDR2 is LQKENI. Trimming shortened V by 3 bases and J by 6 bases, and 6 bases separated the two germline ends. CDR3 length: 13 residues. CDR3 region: CASSPDSNSPLHF. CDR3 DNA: TGTGCCAGCTCACCGGACAGTAATTCACCCCTCCACTTT.

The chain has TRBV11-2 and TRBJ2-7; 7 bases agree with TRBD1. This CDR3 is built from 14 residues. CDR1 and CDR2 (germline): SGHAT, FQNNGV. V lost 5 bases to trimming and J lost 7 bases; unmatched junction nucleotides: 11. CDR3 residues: CASSSTTGVWEQYV. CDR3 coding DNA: TGTGCCAGCAGCAGTACTACAGGGGTTTGGGAGCAGTACGTC.

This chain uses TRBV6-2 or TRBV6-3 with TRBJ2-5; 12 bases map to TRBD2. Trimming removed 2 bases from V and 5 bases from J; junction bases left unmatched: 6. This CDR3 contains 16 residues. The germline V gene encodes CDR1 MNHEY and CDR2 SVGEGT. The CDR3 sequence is CASSYPTTSGGETQYF. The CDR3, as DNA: TGTGCCAGCAGTTACCCCACGACTAGCGGGGGTGAGACCCAGTACTTC.